What follows are 24 T cell receptor beta chains derived from one specimen sequenced in a study of T cells in tumors after PD-1 blockade. Libraries were prepared by immunoSEQ multiplex PCR; TCRdb keeps only in-frame clonotypes and omits some of them. The sample consists of over 8,000 clones, approximately 70% of them appearing once. The sample consisted of tumor tissue, taken after anti-PD-1 treatment. The source is a human donor with basal cell carcinoma.

By share, this clone ranks as medium-sized. This chain joins TRBV10-2 and TRBJ2-2, with TRBD2 matching over 10 bases. The CDR3 extends over 15 amino acids. Germline V gene sequence: CDR1 WSHSY, CDR2 SAAADI. Unmatched junction bases numbered 6, after V lost 6 bases and J lost 5 bases. The CDR3 coding sequence is TGCGCCAGCAGGAGAGGGACTAGCGAGACCGGGGAGCTGTTTTTT. Translated: CASRRGTSETGELFF.

DNA of the CDR3: TGTGCCAGCAGCTCCGCTGGCGGGGGACGCACAGATACGCAGTATTTT. This sequence encodes CASSSAGGGRTDTQYF. The chain links TRBV5-6 to TRBJ2-3; 7 bases are a match to TRBD2. V dropped 3 bases and J dropped 1; count of bases not matched to a gene: 8. The CDR3 extends over 16 amino acids. Per the germline V gene, CDR1 is SGHDT and CDR2 is YYEEEE.

The CDR3 DNA sequence: TGTGCCAGCAGCTATACGACAGGGACCTACGAGCAGTACTTC. Its protein product is CASSYTTGTYEQYF. The V gene is TRBV7-2, the J gene TRBJ2-7; 7 bases are shared with TRBD1. This CDR3 comprises 14 residues. CDR1 is SGHTA, CDR2 FQGNSA, per germline. V lost 4 bases to trimming and J lost 2 bases; unmatched junction nucleotides: 5.

This clone qualifies as large. This chain uses TRBV6-5 with TRBJ1-1, with no clear D. This CDR3 comprises 13 residues. V was cut by 6 bases and J by 2 bases, with 10 bases left in between. The germline CDR1 and CDR2 sequences are MNHEY and SVGAGI. CDR3 region: CASSPTRNTEAFF. CDR3 DNA sequence: TGTGCCAGCAGCCCCACCCGTAACACTGAAGCTTTCTTT.

The CDR3 sequence: CATSRTSGYTGELFF. The CDR3 region has the DNA TGTGCCACCAGCAGGACTAGCGGATACACCGGGGAGCTGTTTTTT. J is TRBJ2-2 and V is TRBV24-1; 10 bases fit TRBD2. Trimming at V came to 7 bases and at J to 3 bases, leaving 4 bases not matched to a gene. The CDR3 covers 15 residues. Germline-derived CDR1 and CDR2 are KGHDR and SFDVKD.

This chain connects TRBV30 to TRBJ2-5, with D perhaps given as TRBD1 or TRBD2 (5 bases each). The CDR3 loop spans 16 amino acids. CDR1 is GTSNPN, CDR2 SVGIG, per germline (reference sequence). V was cut by 2 bases and J by 1 base, with 17 bases left in between. The CDR3 region is CAWSKGSWGTQETQYF. Here the CDR3 DNA reads TGTGCCTGGAGTAAGGGTAGTTGGGGGACCCAAGAGACCCAGTACTTC.

The rearrangement uses TRBV4-1 and TRBJ2-7; D is perhaps TRBD2 (5 bases). Germline V gene sequence: CDR1 MGHRA, CDR2 YSYEKL. This CDR3 is 16 amino acids long. V was trimmed by 1 base and J by 2 bases, leaving 15 bases between them. DNA of the CDR3: TGCGCCAGCAGCCAAGTAATTACGAGAGGGCCCTACGAGCAGTACTTC. This encodes CASSQVITRGPYEQYF.

The gene calls are TRBV24-1 and TRBJ1-2, with 7 bases fitting TRBD1. V was pared by 6 bases and J by 8 bases, with 2 bases of the junction left unmatched. CDR3 length: 11 amino acids. Germline values: CDR1 KGHDR, CDR2 SFDVKD. DNA for the CDR3: TGTGCCACCAGTCAGGGGGGCGGCTACACCTTC. Amino acid sequence: CATSQGGGYTF.

The chain employs TRBV19 and TRBJ1-4, with 8 nucleotides matching TRBD1. The CDR3 is 17 amino acids. Unmatched junction bases numbered 5, after V lost 0 bases and J lost 2 bases. Germline lookup yields CDR1 LNHDA and CDR2 SQIVND (reference sequence). DNA for the CDR3: TGTGCCAGTAGTATAGAGGACCGGACAGGGACTAATGAAAAACTGTTTTTT. Amino acids: CASSIEDRTGTNEKLFF. Full variable domain (outside the CDR3, taken from reference TRBV19 and TRBJ1-4): DGGITQSPKYLFRKEGQNVTLSCEQNLNHDAMYWYRQDPGQGLRLIYYSQIVNDFQKGDIAEGYSVSREKKESFPLTVTSAQKNPTAFYLCASSIEDRTGTNEKLFFGSGTQLSVL.

V usage is TRBV6-5 and J usage is TRBJ1-6; maybe TRBD1 (6 bases). Between the trimmed V and J ends, which lost 0 bases and 7 bases, there was a span of 7 bases. The CDR3 sequence is 14 residues long. Germline-derived CDR1 and CDR2 are MNHEY and SVGAGI. CDR3 region: CASSYSRGNSPLHF. CDR3 sequence (DNA): TGTGCCAGCAGTTACTCTAGGGGGAATTCACCCCTCCACTTT.

The chain links TRBV12-3 or TRBV12-4 to TRBJ1-2; 7 positions match TRBD1. The CDR3 is 12 amino acids. The V segment lost 5 bases and the J segment 7 bases; nucleotides outside the gene matches: 4. The DNA of the CDR3 is TGTGCCAGCAGTCATAAGGGGGCTGGCTACACCTTC. Translation: CASSHKGAGYTF.

This clone was detected only once. J is TRBJ2-7 and V is TRBV19; D is undetermined. This CDR3 has 12 residues. CDR1 is LNHDA, CDR2 SQIVND, per germline (reference sequence). The V gene lost 1 base and the J gene lost 6 bases, with 7 bases spanning the gap. The CDR3 DNA follows: TGTGCCAGTAGTATAGGGGCACGCGAGCAGTACTTC. This translates into CASSIGAREQYF.

The rearrangement uses TRBV5-1 and TRBJ1-1; maybe TRBD1 (5 bases). V gave up 0 bases and J gave up 6 bases, with 15 bases separating them. Germline CDR1 SGHRS, CDR2 YFSETQ. There are 15 residues in the CDR3. In DNA, the CDR3 is TGCGCCAGCAGCTTGGAGGGGCCTGCGGGGGCTGAAGCTTTCTTT. Translating gives CASSLEGPAGAEAFF.

There are a few counts of this clone. The chain joins TRBV6-5 to TRBJ1-4; the D gene is possibly TRBD1 (5 bases). The CDR3 length is 12 residues. The V gene lost 5 bases and the J gene lost 9 bases, with 10 bases spanning the gap. Germline values: CDR1 MNHEY, CDR2 SVGAGI. For the CDR3, the DNA is TGTGCCAGCAGTCCGGGACTCAAAAAACTGTTTTTT. As protein: CASSPGLKKLFF.

The chain couples TRBV5-4 to TRBJ2-3; 9 positions agree with TRBD1. CDR1 SGHNT and CDR2 YYREEE come from the germline V gene (reference sequence). Trimming cost V 4 bases and J 3 bases; bases outside gene matches: 12. The CDR3 loop spans 17 amino acids. The CDR3 DNA sequence: TGTGCCAGCAGCCCCCCCCCGGGACAGGGAGTAACAGATACGCAGTATTTT. Protein: CASSPPPGQGVTDTQYF.

The gene calls are TRBV19 and TRBJ2-3; possibly TRBD1 for D (5 bases). V lost 0 bases and J lost 2, with 9 bases in between. Germline loops: CDR1 LNHDA, CDR2 SQIVND (reference sequence). The CDR3 spans 15 residues. CDR3 sequence: CASSIDLDTTDTQYF. Here the CDR3 DNA reads TGTGCCAGTAGTATAGATCTGGACACCACAGATACGCAGTATTTT.

This clone came up a few times. This chain uses TRBV4-3 with TRBJ2-7; tentative D call: TRBD1 (6 bases). CDR1 is LGHNA and CDR2 is YSLEER in the germline V gene. The CDR3 loop spans 15 amino acids. Trimming left V 4 bases short and J 2 bases short, with 15 bases between. In DNA, the CDR3 is TGCGCCAGCAGCCCCTCTAGCAGGGGTGCCTACGAGCAGTACTTC. The encoded protein is CASSPSSRGAYEQYF.

V is TRBV7-6 and J is TRBJ2-5; weak D call: TRBD2 (5 bases). V was shortened by 4 bases and J by 2 bases, with 14 bases between the two germline ends. The CDR3 is 15 amino acids. Germline CDR1 SGHVS, CDR2 FNYEAQ. The DNA of the CDR3 is TGTGCCAGCAGCTCAATTTTCGGGGTACAAGAGACCCAGTACTTC. Translation: CASSSIFGVQETQYF.

This clone was observed a few times. The chain combines TRBV6-2 or TRBV6-3 with TRBJ2-3, with D hard to call. CDR1 and CDR2 (germline): MNHEY, SVGEGT. The CDR3 sequence is 16 residues long. Trimming removed 5 bases from V and 2 bases from J, with 17 bases in between. CDR3: CASSALRRTNTDTQYF. Here the CDR3 DNA reads TGTGCCAGCAGTGCCCTCAGGAGAACCAACACAGATACGCAGTATTTT.

This clone was seen a single time. The chain has TRBV5-1 and TRBJ2-5, with D possibly TRBD1 on 5 matching bases. Germline values: CDR1 SGHRS, CDR2 YFSETQ. Trimming shortened V by 2 bases and J by 0 bases, and 11 bases separated the two germline ends. The CDR3 length is 15 residues. In DNA, the CDR3 is TGCGCCAGCAGCTTAGGGGCTAACTACCAAGAGACCCAGTACTTC. It translates to CASSLGANYQETQYF.

The CDR3 sequence is CASSVRDGNNSPLHF. In nucleotides, the CDR3 is TGTGCCAGCAGCGTCCGGGACGGAAATAATTCACCCCTCCACTTT. The rearrangement links TRBV9 to TRBJ1-6, with D possibly being TRBD1 (5 bases). This CDR3 is built from 15 residues. V shed 2 bases and J shed 5 bases, with 11 bases lying between them. Germline values: CDR1 SGDLS, CDR2 YYNGEE.

This clone came up a few times. The rearrangement links TRBV6-5 to TRBJ1-2; 7 bases fit TRBD1. This CDR3 has 14 residues. CDR1 MNHEY and CDR2 SVGAGI come from the germline V gene. V dropped 6 bases and J dropped 6; count of bases not matched to a gene: 10. The CDR3 coding sequence is TGTGCCAGCAGCTTCCTAGGGACAGTTGATGGCTACACCTTC. This sequence encodes CASSFLGTVDGYTF.

This clone was detected a few times. The chain couples TRBV19 to TRBJ2-7; 10 bases align to TRBD2. V shed 3 bases, J shed 6 bases, and the junction held 2 bases outside the gene matches. The CDR3 runs 13 residues. Germline CDR1 reads LNHDA; CDR2 reads SQIVND (reference sequence). The chain's CDR3 is CASSIGTSAEQYF. CDR3 nucleotide sequence: TGTGCCAGTAGTATTGGGACTAGCGCCGAGCAGTACTTC.

This chain connects TRBV7-2 to TRBJ1-5, with 8 positions matching TRBD1. The CDR3 contains 15 residues. V gave up 5 bases and J gave up 2 bases; unmatched junction bases: 5. The germline gives CDR1 SGHTA, CDR2 FQGNSA. The CDR3 here is CASSDPGQGNQPQHF. The CDR3, as DNA: TGTGCCAGCAGCGATCCGGGACAGGGCAATCAGCCCCAGCATTTT.